The text below deals with one T cell receptor beta chain. The sample originates from a study of blood T cell repertoires in COVID-19. TCRdb's table, derived via immunoSEQ multiplex PCR, lists solely in-frame clones and lacks some. The table shows under 300,000 clones, with about 90% occurring only once. Trimming took 1 base from V and 2 from J, leaving 9 bases between them. This CDR3 region has 15 residues. CDR1 SGHNT and CDR2 YENEEA come from the germline V gene. This clonotype was sampled from a woman in her sixties or seventies who had recovered from COVID-19. This rearrangement joins TRBV11-3 to TRBJ2-1, with D perhaps TRBD2 (6 bases). The sample was PBMCs or T cells enriched from blood (not recorded which). The DNA for the CDR3 is TGTGCCAGCAGCTTAGCGGGACTTACCTACAATGAGCAGTTCTTC. Its translation is CASSLAGLTYNEQFF.